This TCR beta chain was captured by sequencing in a study of CD8 T cells in Susac syndrome (dated by TCRdb to about 2019). Notes on the research overall: Whether CD8+ T cell activation and differentiation in Susac syndrome was antigen driven was tested using repertoire sequencing. The full study reports these points: The TCR sequencing and HLA analysis was acknowledged to have included a relatively small number of individuals.

Peripheral blood CD8+ and CD4+ T cells from healthy donors, Susac syndrome patients and multiple sclerosis patients were profiled using high-throughput TCR beta sequencing. Healthy donors were included as age- and sex-matched controls. Bulk CD8+ and CD4+ T cells were purified magnetically by negative isolation, whereas CD8+ TEMRA cells were enriched by FACS. Blood was drawn into EDTA tubes, processed within 24 hours, and PBMCs were isolated by density gradient centrifugation. PBMCs destined for TCR sequencing were cryopreserved in liquid nitrogen and later thawed in a 37 °C water bath. The sorted or isolated CD4+, CD8+ and CD8+ TEMRA cells had a purity of 90% or higher. For this clonotype: Its specific antigen is unknown. Per-nucleotide qualities are absent, and no much larger clonotype sits a single base away.

Sequences LNHDA (CDR1) and SQIVND (CDR2) are obtained from the germline V gene (reference sequence). After removal of 5 bases from V and 6 bases from J, the junction retains 12 bases not matched to a gene. The CDR3 contains 16 residues, cysteine and phenylalanine counted. This entry keeps only the CDR3 DNA: 48 bases, framed from base 1. RNA was extracted using the RNeasy kit, and about 0.5 to 1 ug of the RNA was reverse transcribed with random hexamers. The immunoSEQ multiplex PCR assay, covering 54 Vbeta and 13 Jbeta segments, was used to amplify TCR beta CDR3 regions. PCR amplification bias was corrected by using a synthetic template baseline for primer optimization and computational correction. The authors' analysis ran thus. Reads were annotated to V, D and J genes per IMGT and analyzed with immunoSEQ Analyzer, keeping only productive sequences. To calculate clonality, Shannon entropy was normalized by log2 of the number of productive unique sequences and then subtracted from one. Public and private clones were assessed among the 100 most prevalent clones of each patient and control. Clones were defined as Susac-specific when absent from the healthy and MS cohorts, from about a thousand published viral clones and from other ImmuneACCESS disease sequences. TCRdb handled the public reads itself, with Q25 trimming in fastp and clone calling in MiXCR, and kept productive beta chains. Entries that share a CDR3 protein sequence are merged under the most common genes and DNA. TCRdb, rather than the study authors, made the V and J calls. In all, the sample holds about 150,000 distinct CDR3 sequences, and approximately 90% of those were seen once. Approximately 0.073% of the sample is held by the ten biggest clonotypes.

The source material was CD4+ T cells from PBMCs. The receptor comes from a human donor in good health. The rearrangement combines TRBV19 with TRBJ1-1, and 10 junction bases match TRBD1. The DNA is as follows: TGTGCCAGTAGTCGGCCCCGGGACAGGGGATCGGCTGAAGCTTTCTTT. This encodes CASSRPRDRGSAEAFF.